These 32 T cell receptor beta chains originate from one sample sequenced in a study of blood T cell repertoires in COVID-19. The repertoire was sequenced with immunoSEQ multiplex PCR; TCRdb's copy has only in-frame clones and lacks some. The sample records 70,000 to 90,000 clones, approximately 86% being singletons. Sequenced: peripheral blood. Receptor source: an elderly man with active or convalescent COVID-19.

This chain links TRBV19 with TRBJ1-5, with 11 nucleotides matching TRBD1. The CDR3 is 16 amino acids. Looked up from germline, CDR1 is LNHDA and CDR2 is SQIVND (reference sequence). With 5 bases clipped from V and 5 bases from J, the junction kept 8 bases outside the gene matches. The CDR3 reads CASSPLDRGRDQPQHF. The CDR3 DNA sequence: TGTGCCAGTAGTCCCCTGGACAGGGGGCGGGATCAGCCCCAGCATTTT.

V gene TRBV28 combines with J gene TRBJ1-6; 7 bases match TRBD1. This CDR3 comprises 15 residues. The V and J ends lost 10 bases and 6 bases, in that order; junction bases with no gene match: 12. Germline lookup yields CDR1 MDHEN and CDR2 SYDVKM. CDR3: CATTTTGISNSPLHF. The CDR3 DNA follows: TGTGCCACCACGACGACAGGGATATCTAATTCACCCCTCCACTTT.

As DNA, the CDR3 is TGTGCCAGCAGCGGACAGGGGGTGGTTAATTCACCCCTCCACTTT. Protein sequence: CASSGQGVVNSPLHF. The rearrangement joins TRBV28 to TRBJ1-6; 10 bases align to TRBD1. J lost 6 bases, V lost 6 bases, and 5 bases had no gene match. Germline loops: CDR1 MDHEN, CDR2 SYDVKM. The CDR3 has 15 residues.

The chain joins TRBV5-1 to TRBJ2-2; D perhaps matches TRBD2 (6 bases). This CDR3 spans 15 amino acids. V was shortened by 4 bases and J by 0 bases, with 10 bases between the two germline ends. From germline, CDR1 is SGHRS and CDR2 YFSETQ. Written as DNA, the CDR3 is TGCGCCAGCAGCCTCACGGGGGCGAACACCGGGGAGCTGTTTTTT. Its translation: CASSLTGANTGELFF.

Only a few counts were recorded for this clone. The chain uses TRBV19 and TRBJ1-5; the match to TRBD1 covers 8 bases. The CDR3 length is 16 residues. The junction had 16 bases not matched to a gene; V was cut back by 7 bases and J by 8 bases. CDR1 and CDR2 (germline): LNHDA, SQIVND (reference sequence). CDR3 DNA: TGTGCCAGTACTCAGACAGGGGAACCCTCTGTAGAGCCCCAGCATTTT. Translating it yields CASTQTGEPSVEPQHF.

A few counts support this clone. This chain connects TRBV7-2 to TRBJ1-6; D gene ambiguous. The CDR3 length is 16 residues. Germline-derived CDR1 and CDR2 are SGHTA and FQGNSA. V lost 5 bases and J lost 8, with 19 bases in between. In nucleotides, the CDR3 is TGTGCCAGCAGCCGCCAACCTGGAAGAGGAGATTCACCCCTCCACTTT. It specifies CASSRQPGRGDSPLHF. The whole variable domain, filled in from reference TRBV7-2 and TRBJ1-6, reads GAGVSQSPSNKVTEKGKDVELRCDPISGHTALYWYRQSLGQGLEFLIYFQGNSAPDKSGLPSDRFSAERTGGSVSTLTIQRTQQEDSAVYLCASSRQPGRGDSPLHFGNGTRLTVT.

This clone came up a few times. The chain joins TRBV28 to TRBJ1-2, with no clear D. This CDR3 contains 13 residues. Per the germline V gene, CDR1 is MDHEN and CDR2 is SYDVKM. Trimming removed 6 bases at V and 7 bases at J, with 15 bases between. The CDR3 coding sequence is TGTGCCAGCAGAAACCCCGGGTCTGGTGGCTACACCTTC. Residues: CASRNPGSGGYTF.

For the CDR3, the DNA is TGTGCCAGCAGTGCGACAGTGAACACTGAAGCTTTCTTT. Its translation is CASSATVNTEAFF. This chain connects TRBV7-3 to TRBJ1-1; D might be TRBD1 (5 bases). Germline V gene lookup returns CDR1 SGHTA and CDR2 FQGTGA. V dropped 6 bases and J dropped 0 bases, with 8 bases sitting between them. This CDR3 is 13 amino acids long. Using reference TRBV7-3 and TRBJ1-1 for the parts outside the CDR3, the full variable domain is GAGVSQTPSNKVTEKGKYVELRCDPISGHTALYWYRQSLGQGPEFLIYFQGTGAADDSGLPNDRFFAVRPEGSVSTLKIQRTERGDSAVYLCASSATVNTEAFFGQGTRLTVV.

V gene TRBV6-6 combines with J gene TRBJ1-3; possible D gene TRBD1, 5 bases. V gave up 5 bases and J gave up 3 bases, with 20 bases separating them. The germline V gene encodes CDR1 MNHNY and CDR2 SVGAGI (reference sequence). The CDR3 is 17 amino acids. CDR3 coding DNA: TGTGCCAGCAGTCCATCGGGACTCCCGGGCCGTGGAAACACCATATATTTT. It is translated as CASSPSGLPGRGNTIYF.

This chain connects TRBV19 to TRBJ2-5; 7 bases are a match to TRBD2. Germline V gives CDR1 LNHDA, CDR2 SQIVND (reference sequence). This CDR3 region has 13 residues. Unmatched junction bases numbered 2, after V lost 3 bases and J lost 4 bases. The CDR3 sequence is CASSIGGRETQYF. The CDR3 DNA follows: TGTGCCAGTAGTATCGGCGGGAGAGAGACCCAGTACTTC.

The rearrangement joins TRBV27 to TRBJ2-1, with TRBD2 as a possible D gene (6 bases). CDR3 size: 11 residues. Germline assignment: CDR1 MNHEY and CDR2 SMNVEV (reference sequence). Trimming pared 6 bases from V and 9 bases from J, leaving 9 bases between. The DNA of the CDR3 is TGTGCCAGCAGAATGCGGGGTGAGCAGTTCTTC. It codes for CASRMRGEQFF.

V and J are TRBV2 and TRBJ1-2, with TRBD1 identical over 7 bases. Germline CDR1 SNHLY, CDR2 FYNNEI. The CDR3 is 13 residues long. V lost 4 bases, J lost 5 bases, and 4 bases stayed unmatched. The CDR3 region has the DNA TGTGCCAGCAGTGGGACAGGAAATTATGGCTACACCTTC. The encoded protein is CASSGTGNYGYTF.

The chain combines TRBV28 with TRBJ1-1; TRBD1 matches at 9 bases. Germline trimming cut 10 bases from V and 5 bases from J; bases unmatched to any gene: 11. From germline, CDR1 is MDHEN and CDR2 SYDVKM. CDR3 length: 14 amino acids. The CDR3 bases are TGTGCCACCGATACCGGGACAGGGTTTACTGAAGCTTTCTTT. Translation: CATDTGTGFTEAFF.

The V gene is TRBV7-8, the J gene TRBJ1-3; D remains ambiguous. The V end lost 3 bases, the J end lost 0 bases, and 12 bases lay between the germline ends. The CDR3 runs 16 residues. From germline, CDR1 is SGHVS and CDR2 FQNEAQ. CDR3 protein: CASSLTTGASGNTIYF. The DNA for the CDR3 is TGTGCCAGCAGCTTGACCACCGGAGCCTCTGGAAACACCATATATTTT.

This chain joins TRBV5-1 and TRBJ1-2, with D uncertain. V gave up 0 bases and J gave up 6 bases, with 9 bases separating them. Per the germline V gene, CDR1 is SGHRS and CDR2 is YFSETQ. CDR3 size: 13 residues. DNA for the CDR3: TGCGCCAGCAGCTTGGTAGCCGGGGATGGCTACACCTTC. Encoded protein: CASSLVAGDGYTF.

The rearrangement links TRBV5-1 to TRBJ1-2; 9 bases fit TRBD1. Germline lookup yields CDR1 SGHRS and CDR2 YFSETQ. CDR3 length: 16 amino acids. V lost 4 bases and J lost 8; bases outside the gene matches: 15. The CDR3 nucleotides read TGCGCCAGCAGCCGAAACCACAGGACAGGGGAGGGCGGCTACACCTTC. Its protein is CASSRNHRTGEGGYTF.

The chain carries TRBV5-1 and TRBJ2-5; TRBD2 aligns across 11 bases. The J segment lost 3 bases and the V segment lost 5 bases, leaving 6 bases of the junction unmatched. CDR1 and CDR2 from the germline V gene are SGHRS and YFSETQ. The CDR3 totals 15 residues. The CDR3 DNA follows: TGCGCCAGCAGACCTCCGGGACTAGCGGAAGAGACCCAGTACTTC. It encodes CASRPPGLAEETQYF.

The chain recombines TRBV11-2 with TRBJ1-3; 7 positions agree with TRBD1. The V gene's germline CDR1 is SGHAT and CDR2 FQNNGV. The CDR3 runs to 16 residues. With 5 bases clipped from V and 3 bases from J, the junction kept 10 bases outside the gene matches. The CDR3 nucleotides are TGTGCCAGCAGCCCTAGGGGGCAGCCTGATGGAAACACCATATATTTT. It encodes CASSPRGQPDGNTIYF.

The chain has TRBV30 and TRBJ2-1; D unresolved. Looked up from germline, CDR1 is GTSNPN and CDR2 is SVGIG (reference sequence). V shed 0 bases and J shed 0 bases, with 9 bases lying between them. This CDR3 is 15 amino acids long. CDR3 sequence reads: CAWSVMLSSYNEQFF. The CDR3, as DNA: TGTGCCTGGAGTGTAATGCTGAGCTCCTACAATGAGCAGTTCTTC. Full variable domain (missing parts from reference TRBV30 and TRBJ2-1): SQTIHQWPATLVQPVGSPLSLECTVEGTSNPNLYWYRQAAGRGLQLLFYSVGIGQISSEVPQNLSASRPQDRQFILSSKKLLLSDSGFYLCAWSVMLSSYNEQFFGPGTRLTVL.

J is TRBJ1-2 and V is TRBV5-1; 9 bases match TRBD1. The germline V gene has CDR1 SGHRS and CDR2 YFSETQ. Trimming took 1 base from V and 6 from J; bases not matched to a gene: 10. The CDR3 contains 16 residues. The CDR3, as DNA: TGCGCCAGCAGCTTGAGGGGAGCTGGGACAGGGCATGGCTACACCTTC. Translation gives CASSLRGAGTGHGYTF.

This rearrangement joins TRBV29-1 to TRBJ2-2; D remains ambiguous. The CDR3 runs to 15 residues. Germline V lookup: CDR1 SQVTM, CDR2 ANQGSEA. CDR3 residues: CSAPKRLMNTGELFF. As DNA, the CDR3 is TGCTCTGCACCAAAAAGACTCATGAACACCGGGGAGCTGTTTTTT.

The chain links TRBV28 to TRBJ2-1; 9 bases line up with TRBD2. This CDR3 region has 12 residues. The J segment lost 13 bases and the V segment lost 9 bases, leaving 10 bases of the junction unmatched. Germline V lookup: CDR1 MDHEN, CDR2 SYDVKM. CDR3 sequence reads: CASGTSLIIQFF. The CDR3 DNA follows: TGTGCCAGTGGGACTAGCCTGATAATTCAGTTCTTC.

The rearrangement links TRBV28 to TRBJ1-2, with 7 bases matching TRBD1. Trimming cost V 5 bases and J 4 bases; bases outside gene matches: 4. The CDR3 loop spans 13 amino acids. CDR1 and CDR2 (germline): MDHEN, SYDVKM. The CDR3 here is CASSDRAIYGYTF. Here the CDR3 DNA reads TGTGCCAGCAGTGACAGGGCCATCTATGGCTACACCTTC.

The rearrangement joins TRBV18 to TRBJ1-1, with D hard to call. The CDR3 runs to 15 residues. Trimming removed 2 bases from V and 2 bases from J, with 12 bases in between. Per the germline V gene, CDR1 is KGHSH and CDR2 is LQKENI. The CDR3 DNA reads TGTGCCAGCTCACCATGGCGGTTCCCTAACACTGAAGCTTTCTTT. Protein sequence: CASSPWRFPNTEAFF.

The CDR3 region is CASSDRALGQPQHF. CDR3 DNA: TGTGCCAGCAGTGACAGGGCCCTTGGGCAGCCCCAGCATTTT. The gene calls are TRBV2 and TRBJ1-5; maybe TRBD1 (5 bases). Germline CDR1 and CDR2: SNHLY and FYNNEI. There are 14 residues in the CDR3. The ends were cut back, 3 bases at V and 7 bases at J, with 13 bases in the middle.

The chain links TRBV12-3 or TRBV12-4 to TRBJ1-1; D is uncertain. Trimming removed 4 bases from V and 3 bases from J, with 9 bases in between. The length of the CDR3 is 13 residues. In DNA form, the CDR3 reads TGTGCCAGCAGTTCTGGAGCTTACACTGAAGCTTTCTTT. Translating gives CASSSGAYTEAFF.

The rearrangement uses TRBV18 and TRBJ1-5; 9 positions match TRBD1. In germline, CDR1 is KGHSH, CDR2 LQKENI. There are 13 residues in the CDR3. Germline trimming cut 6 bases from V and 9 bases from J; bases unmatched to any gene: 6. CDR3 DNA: TGTGCCAGCTCCCGGGACAGGGTAACGCCCCAGCATTTT. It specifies CASSRDRVTPQHF.

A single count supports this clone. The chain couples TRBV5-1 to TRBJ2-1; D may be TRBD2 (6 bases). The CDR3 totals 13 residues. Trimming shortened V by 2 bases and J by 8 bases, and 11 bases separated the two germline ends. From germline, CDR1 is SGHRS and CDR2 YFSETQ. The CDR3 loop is CASSLPSDDEQFF. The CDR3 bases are TGCGCCAGCAGCTTACCTAGCGACGATGAGCAGTTCTTC. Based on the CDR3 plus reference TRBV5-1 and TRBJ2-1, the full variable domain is KAGVTQTPRYLIKTRGQQVTLSCSPISGHRSVSWYQQTPGQGLQFLFEYFSETQRNKGNFPGRFSGRQFSNSRSEMNVSTLELGDSALYLCASSLPSDDEQFFGPGTRLTVL.

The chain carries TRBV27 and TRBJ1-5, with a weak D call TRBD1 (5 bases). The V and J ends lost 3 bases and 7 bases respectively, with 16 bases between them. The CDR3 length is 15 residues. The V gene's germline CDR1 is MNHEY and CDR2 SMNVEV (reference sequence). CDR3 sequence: CASSFRLGRGQPQHF. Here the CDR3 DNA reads TGTGCCAGCAGTTTTAGGTTGGGGCGGGGGCAGCCCCAGCATTTT.

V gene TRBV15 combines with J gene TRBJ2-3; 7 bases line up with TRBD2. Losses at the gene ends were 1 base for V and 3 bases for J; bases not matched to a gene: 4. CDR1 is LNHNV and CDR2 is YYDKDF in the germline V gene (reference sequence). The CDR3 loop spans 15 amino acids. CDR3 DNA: TGTGCCACCAGCAGAGGGGGCGGGGGAACAGATACGCAGTATTTT. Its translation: CATSRGGGGTDTQYF.

CDR3 nucleotides: TGTGCCAGCAGTGAAGATCGAGACACTGAAGCTTTCTTT. Translation: CASSEDRDTEAFF. The genes are TRBV6-1 and TRBJ1-1; D remains unclear. The CDR3 extends over 13 amino acids. Germline V gives CDR1 MNHNS, CDR2 SASEGT. Trimming removed 1 base from V and 3 bases from J, with 6 bases in between.

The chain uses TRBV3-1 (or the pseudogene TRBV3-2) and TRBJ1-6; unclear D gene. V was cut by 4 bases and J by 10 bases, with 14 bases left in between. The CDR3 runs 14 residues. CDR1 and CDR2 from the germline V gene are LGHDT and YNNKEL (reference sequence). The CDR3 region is CASSPMRVKSPLHF. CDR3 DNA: TGTGCCAGCAGCCCCATGCGGGTGAAGTCACCCCTCCACTTT.